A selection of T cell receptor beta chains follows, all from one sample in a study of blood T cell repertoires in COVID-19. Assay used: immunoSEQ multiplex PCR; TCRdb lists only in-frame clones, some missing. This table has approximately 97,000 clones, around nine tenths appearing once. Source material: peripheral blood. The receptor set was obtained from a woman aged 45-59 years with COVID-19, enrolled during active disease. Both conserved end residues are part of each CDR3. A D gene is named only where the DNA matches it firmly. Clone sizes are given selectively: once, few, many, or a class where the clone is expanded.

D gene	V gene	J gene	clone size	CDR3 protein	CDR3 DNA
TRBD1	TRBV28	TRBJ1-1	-	CASSKPVYRGGEAFF	TGTGCCAGCAGTAAGCCGGTGTACAGGGGTGGGGAAGCTTTCTTT
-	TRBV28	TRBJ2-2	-	CASSFRQLNTGELFF	TGTGCCAGCAGTTTCCGACAGTTAAACACCGGGGAGCTGTTTTTT
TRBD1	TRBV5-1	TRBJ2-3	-	CASSLVRRDRGRGDTQYF	TGCGCCAGCAGCTTGGTCAGGAGAGACAGGGGGCGAGGAGATACGCAGTATTTT
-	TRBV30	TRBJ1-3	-	CAWSAKGVAGNTIYF	TGTGCCTGGAGCGCGAAAGGGGTTGCAGGAAACACCATATATTTT
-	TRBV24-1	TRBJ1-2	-	CAPGPGHLYGYTF	TGTGCCCCTGGACCGGGACACCTCTATGGCTACACCTTC
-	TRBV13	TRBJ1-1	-	CASSFARVGTEAFF	TGTGCCAGCAGCTTCGCGCGGGTTGGCACTGAAGCTTTCTTT
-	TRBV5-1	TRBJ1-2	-	CASSLDRVQDGYTF	TGCGCCAGCAGCTTGGACAGGGTGCAGGATGGCTACACCTTC
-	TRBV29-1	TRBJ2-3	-	CSVGRGVSTDTQYF	TGCAGCGTGGGGCGCGGGGTGAGCACAGATACGCAGTATTTT
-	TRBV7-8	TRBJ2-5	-	CASSFRGLAYQETQYF	TGTGCCAGCAGCTTTCGGGGGTTAGCGTACCAAGAGACCCAGTACTTC
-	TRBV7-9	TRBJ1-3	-	CASMGGQGPHSGNTIYF	TGTGCCAGCATGGGAGGGCAGGGGCCACACTCTGGAAACACCATATATTTT
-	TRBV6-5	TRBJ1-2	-	CASSAPGTEDGYTF	TGTGCCAGCAGCGCTCCGGGAACAGAGGATGGCTACACCTTC
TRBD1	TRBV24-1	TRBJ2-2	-	CATSDGTGVQGTGELFF	TGTGCCACCAGTGATGGGACAGGGGTACAGGGCACCGGGGAGCTGTTTTTT
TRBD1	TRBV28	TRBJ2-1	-	CASSPGTGVTNEQFF	TGTGCCAGCAGTCCTGGGACAGGGGTGACCAATGAGCAGTTCTTC
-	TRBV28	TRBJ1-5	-	CASSRSVDNQPQHF	TGTGCCAGCAGTCGCAGCGTAGACAATCAGCCCCAGCATTTT
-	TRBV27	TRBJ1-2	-	CASSQVGGYGYTF	TGTGCCAGCAGTCAAGTAGGGGGCTATGGCTACACCTTC
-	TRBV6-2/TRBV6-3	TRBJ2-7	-	CASSYSAGHEQYF	TGTGCCAGCAGTTATAGCGCGGGGCACGAGCAGTACTTC
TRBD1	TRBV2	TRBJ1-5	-	CASSERGQDNQPQHF	TGTGCCAGCAGTGAGAGGGGGCAGGACAATCAGCCCCAGCATTTT
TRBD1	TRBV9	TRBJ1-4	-	CASSVTGTVNEKLFF	TGTGCCAGCAGCGTTACCGGGACAGTTAATGAAAAACTGTTTTTT
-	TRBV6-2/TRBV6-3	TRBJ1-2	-	CASSYGVIGGDGYTF	TGTGCCAGCAGTTACGGGGTAATAGGAGGAGATGGCTACACCTTC
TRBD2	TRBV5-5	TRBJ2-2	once	CASSPRDYQVGGELFF	TGTGCCAGCAGCCCTCGGGACTACCAAGTTGGCGGGGAGCTGTTTTTT
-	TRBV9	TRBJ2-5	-	CASSAPTIDETQYF	TGTGCCAGCAGCGCCCCAACTATTGATGAGACCCAGTACTTC
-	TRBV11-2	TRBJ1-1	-	CASSLDLGAGTEAFF	TGTGCCAGCAGCTTAGATCTGGGGGCCGGCACTGAAGCTTTCTTT
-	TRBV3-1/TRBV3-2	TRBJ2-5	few	CASSQGSGRETQYF	TGTGCCAGCAGCCAAGGCTCAGGGCGGGAGACCCAGTACTTC
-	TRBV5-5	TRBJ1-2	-	CASSLGSTEPGYTF	TGTGCCAGCAGCTTGGGGTCAACAGAGCCTGGCTACACCTTC
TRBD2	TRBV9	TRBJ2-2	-	CASSAKGLAGNTGELFF	TGTGCCAGCAGCGCTAAAGGACTAGCGGGGAACACCGGGGAGCTGTTTTTT
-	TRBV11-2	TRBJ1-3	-	CASSPLRGALGNTIYF	TGTGCCAGCAGCCCTCTGCGGGGGGCCCTGGGAAACACCATATATTTT
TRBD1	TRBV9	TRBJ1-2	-	CASSVDPTGGSLGGYTF	TGTGCCAGCAGCGTAGACCCCACAGGGGGCTCTTTGGGTGGCTACACCTTC
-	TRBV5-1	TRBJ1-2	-	CASSPLGQAEGYTF	TGCGCCAGCAGCCCCCTTGGGCAGGCTGAAGGCTACACCTTC
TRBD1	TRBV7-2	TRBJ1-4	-	CASSSRGPQDQEKLFF	TGTGCCAGCAGCTCCAGGGGGCCCCAAGATCAAGAAAAACTGTTTTTT
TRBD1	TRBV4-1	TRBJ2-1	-	CASSQRQGEQFF	TGCGCCAGCAGCCAGAGACAGGGTGAGCAGTTCTTC
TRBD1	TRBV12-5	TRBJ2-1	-	CASGLQWDRGGNEQFF	TGTGCTAGTGGCTTGCAGTGGGACAGGGGAGGGAATGAGCAGTTCTTC
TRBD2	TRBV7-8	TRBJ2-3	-	CASPLKPNETSGTRSTDTQYF	TGTGCCAGCCCACTAAAACCCAACGAGACTAGCGGGACCCGTAGCACAGATACGCAGTATTTT
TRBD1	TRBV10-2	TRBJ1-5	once	CASSRSDRGRHQPQHF	TGCGCCAGCTCCAGGTCGGACAGGGGGCGGCATCAGCCCCAGCATTTT
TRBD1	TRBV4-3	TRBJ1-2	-	CASSQRGQGRTYTF	TGCGCCAGCAGCCAAAGGGGACAGGGGCGAACCTACACCTTC
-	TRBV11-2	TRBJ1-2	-	CASSPSGDGYGYTF	TGTGCCAGCAGCCCTTCAGGGGATGGGTATGGCTACACCTTC
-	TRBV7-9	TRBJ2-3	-	CASSMKGRGDTQYF	TGTGCCAGCAGCATGAAGGGTCGGGGAGATACGCAGTATTTT
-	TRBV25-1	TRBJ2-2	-	CASSDLQGNTGELFF	TGTGCCAGCAGTGATTTACAGGGGAACACCGGGGAGCTGTTTTTT
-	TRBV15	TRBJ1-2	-	CATSRSGEGGYTF	TGTGCCACCAGCAGATCGGGAGAGGGGGGCTACACCTTC
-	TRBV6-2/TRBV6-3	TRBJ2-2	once	CASSYARTGELFF	TGTGCCAGCAGTTACGCCCGGACCGGGGAGCTGTTTTTT